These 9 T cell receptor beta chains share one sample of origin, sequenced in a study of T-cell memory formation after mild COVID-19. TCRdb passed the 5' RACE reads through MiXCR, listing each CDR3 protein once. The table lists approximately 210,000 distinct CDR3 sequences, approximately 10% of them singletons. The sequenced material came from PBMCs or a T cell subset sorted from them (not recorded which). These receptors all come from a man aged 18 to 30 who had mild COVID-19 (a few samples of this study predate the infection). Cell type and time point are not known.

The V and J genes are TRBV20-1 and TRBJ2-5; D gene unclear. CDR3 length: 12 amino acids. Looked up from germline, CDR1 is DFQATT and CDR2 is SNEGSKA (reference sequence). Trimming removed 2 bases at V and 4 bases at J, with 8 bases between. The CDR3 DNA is TGCAGTGCTAGACTTGGGATAGAGACCCAGTACTTC. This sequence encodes CSARLGIETQYF.

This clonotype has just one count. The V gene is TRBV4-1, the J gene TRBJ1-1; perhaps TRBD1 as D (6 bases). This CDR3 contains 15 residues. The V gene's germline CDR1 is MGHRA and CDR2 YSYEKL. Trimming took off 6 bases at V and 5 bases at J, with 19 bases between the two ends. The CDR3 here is CASRTQGILGTEAFF. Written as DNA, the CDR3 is TGCGCCAGCAGAACTCAGGGGATCCTCGGGACTGAAGCTTTCTTT.

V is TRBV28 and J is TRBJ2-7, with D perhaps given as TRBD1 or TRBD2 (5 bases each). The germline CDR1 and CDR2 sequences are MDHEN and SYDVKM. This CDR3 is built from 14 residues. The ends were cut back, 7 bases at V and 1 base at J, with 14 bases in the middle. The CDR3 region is CASTSPGQSYEQYV. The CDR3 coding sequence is TGTGCCAGCACCTCACCGGGGCAATCCTACGAGCAGTACGTC.

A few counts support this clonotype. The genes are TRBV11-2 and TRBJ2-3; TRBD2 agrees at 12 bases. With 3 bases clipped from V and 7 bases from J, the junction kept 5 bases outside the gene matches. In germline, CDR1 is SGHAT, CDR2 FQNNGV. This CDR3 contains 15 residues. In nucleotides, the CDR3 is TGTGCCAGCAGCTTCAGGACTAGCGGGGCATATACGCAGTATTTT. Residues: CASSFRTSGAYTQYF.

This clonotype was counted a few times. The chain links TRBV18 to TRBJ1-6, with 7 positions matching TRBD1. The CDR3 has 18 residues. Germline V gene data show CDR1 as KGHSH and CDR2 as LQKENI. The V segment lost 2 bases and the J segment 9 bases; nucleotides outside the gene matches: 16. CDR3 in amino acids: CASSPSSGASGGISPLHF. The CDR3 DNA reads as TGTGCCAGCTCACCATCTAGTGGGGCCTCAGGGGGGATTTCACCCCTCCACTTT.

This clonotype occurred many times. CDR3 loop: CASRDISYNEQFF. In DNA, the CDR3 is TGTGCCAGCAGAGACATTTCCTACAATGAGCAGTTCTTC. V and J are TRBV11-2 and TRBJ2-1, with D unclear. This CDR3 region has 13 residues. Germline lookup yields CDR1 SGHAT and CDR2 FQNNGV. Deletions cut 6 bases from V and 1 base from J, with 7 bases between.

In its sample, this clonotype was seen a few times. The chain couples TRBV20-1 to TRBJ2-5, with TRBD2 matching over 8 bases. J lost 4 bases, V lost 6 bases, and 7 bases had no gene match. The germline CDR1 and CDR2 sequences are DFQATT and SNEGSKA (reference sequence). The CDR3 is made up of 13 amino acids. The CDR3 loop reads CSAGAGARETQYF. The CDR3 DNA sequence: TGCAGTGCCGGAGCGGGGGCCCGAGAGACCCAGTACTTC.

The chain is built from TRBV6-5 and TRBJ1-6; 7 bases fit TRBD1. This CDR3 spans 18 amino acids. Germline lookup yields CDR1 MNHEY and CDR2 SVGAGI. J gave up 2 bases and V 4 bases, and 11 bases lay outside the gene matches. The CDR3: CASSFTGARPTYNSPLHF. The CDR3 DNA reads TGTGCCAGCAGTTTTACAGGGGCCAGACCCACCTATAATTCACCCCTCCACTTT.

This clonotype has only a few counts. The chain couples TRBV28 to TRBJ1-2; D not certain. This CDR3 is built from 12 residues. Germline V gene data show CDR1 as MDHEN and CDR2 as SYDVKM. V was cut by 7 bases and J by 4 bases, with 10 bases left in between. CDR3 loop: CASIKWGYGYTF. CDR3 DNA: TGTGCCAGCATTAAATGGGGCTATGGCTACACCTTC.